This TCR beta chain was captured in a study of regulatory T cells in long-lasting Graves disease. General observations from the study: Persistent patients shared more public clonotypes (2,741) than newly diagnosed patients (966).

Specified time point: persistent/refractory GD, antithyroid drugs over 5 years with positive TRAb. With RNA extracted from PBMCs as input, the TCR library was made. Investigators prepared the TCR beta libraries by applying iRepertoire HTBI primers and Arm-PCR of CDR3 regions. TCRdb re-derived calls from the multiplex PCR reads in MiXCR, one entry per CDR3 protein. The sample contains more than 350,000 distinct CDR3 sequences, 21% of which appear only once. Comments on this clonotype: Antigen unknown.

The germline CDR1 and CDR2 sequences are SQVTM and ANQGSEA. Trimming at V came to 7 bases and at J to 15 bases, leaving 9 bases not matched to a gene. This CDR3 has 11 amino acids. The sequence was obtained from a female donor with Graves disease. This chain connects TRBV29-1 to TRBJ2-1, with 10 bases that match TRBD2. The sample was peripheral blood mononuclear cells (PBMCs), taken when the disease was refractory, from a patient treated with antithyroid drugs. The DNA of the CDR3 is TGCAGCGGACAACTAGCGGGGCAGGTGTTCTTC. Protein sequence: CSGQLAGQVFF.